This TCR beta chain was documented in a study of T cells expressing NK-cell markers. Study-wide points: Dominant NKG2C+ clonotypes made up roughly 1.0-8% of CD8+ T cells in roughly 6 donors.

TCRdb re-analyzed the 5' RACE reads; it lists each CDR3 protein once, without DNA. The record lists 350,000 to 450,000 distinct CDR3 sequences, of which the ten most abundant hold about 5.2%. In the case of this clonotype: Antigen specificity is unknown.

This CDR3 has 22 amino acids. The TCR was taken from a man aged 18 to 69 in good health. The chain combines TRBV21-1 with TRBJ1-5; TCRdb returns TRBD1, unconfirmable since there is no DNA. TRBV21-1 is shown as a pseudogene. The sample comprised blood T cells: a sorted CD56 or NKG2C T cell subset, CD4+ or CD8+ T cells, or bulk PBMC T cells (not recorded which). The CDR3: CASSKGWDHRDTEWGGNQPQHF.